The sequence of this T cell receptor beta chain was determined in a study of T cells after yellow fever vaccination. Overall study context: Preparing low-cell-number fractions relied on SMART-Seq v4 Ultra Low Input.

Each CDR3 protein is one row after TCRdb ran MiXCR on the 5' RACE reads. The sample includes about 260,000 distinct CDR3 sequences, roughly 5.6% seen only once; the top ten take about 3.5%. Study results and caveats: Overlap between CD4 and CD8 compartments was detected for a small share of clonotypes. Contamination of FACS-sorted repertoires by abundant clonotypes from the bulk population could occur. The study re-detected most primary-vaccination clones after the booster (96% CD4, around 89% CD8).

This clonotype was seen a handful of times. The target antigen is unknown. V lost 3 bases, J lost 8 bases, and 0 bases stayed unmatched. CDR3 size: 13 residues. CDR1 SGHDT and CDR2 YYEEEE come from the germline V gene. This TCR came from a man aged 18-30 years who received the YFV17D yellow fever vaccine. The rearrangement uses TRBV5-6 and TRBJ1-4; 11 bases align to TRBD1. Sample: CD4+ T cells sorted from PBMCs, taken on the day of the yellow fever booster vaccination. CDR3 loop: CASSWDRGEKLFF. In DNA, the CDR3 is TGTGCCAGCAGCTGGGACAGGGGGGAAAAACTGTTTTTT.